These 15 T cell receptor beta chains originate from one sample sequenced in a study of blood T cell repertoires in COVID-19. Only in-frame clones appear in the TCRdb table, and some are missing; sequencing was by immunoSEQ multiplex PCR. The sample consists of about 410,000 clones, about nine tenths of them appearing once. Sequences were obtained from PBMCs or T cells enriched from blood (not recorded which). The receptors were gathered from a woman in her 30s who had recovered from COVID-19.

The V call is TRBV6-5, the J call TRBJ1-5, with TRBD1 matching over 9 bases. CDR3 length: 13 amino acids. From germline, CDR1 is MNHEY and CDR2 SVGAGI. The V and J ends lost 4 bases and 11 bases, in that order; junction bases with no gene match: 6. The CDR3 DNA is TGTGCCAGCAGTTTCGGGACAGGGATGTCCCAGCATTTT. Encoded protein: CASSFGTGMSQHF.

The CDR3: CASSFGDYEQYF. The CDR3 DNA follows: TGCGCCAGCAGCTTTGGAGACTACGAGCAGTACTTC. This chain joins TRBV5-1 and TRBJ2-7; D gene unclear. The CDR3 contains 12 residues. Germline V lookup: CDR1 SGHRS, CDR2 YFSETQ. Trimming left V 2 bases short and J 3 bases short, with 6 bases between.

The J gene is TRBJ1-5, the V gene TRBV7-8, with D possibly being TRBD1 (6 bases). The CDR3 totals 15 residues. Germline V gives CDR1 SGHVS, CDR2 FQNEAQ. Trimming stripped 6 bases from V and 3 bases from J, with 15 bases between. CDR3 loop: CASSQGGADNQPQHF. As DNA, the CDR3 is TGTGCCAGCAGTCAAGGGGGTGCCGACAATCAGCCCCAGCATTTT. The complete variable domain, with remaining parts taken from reference TRBV7-8 and TRBJ1-5, reads GAGVSQSPRYKVAKRGQDVALRCDPISGHVSLFWYQQALGQGPEFLTYFQNEAQLDKSGLPSDRFFAERPEGSVSTLKIQRTQQEDSAVYLCASSQGGADNQPQHFGDGTRLSIL.

CDR3 sequence (DNA): TGTGCCAGCAGCTTACAGACAGTAGGTAATGAGCAGTTCTTC. The encoded protein is CASSLQTVGNEQFF. This chain joins TRBV11-3 and TRBJ2-1, with a possible D match to TRBD1 (5 bases). CDR3 length: 14 amino acids. V lost 2 bases to trimming and J lost 7 bases, with 12 bases between them. CDR1 SGHNT and CDR2 YENEEA come from the germline V gene.

The rearrangement links TRBV5-1 to TRBJ1-6, with D hard to call. Germline V gene data show CDR1 as SGHRS and CDR2 as YFSETQ. V shed 6 bases and J shed 7 bases, with 11 bases lying between them. The CDR3 covers 13 residues. CDR3 nucleotide sequence: TGCGCCAGCATGGAGGGCAGAAATTCACCCCTCCACTTT. It translates to CASMEGRNSPLHF.

The chain uses TRBV11-1 and TRBJ2-3; D is perhaps TRBD1 (5 bases). CDR1 and CDR2 from the germline V gene are SGHAT and FQDESV (reference sequence). This CDR3 has 15 residues. Trimming shortened V by 4 bases and J by 2 bases, and 13 bases separated the two germline ends. CDR3 in DNA: TGTGCCAGCAGCTCGAGACAGATATCCACAGATACGCAGTATTTT. Translating gives CASSSRQISTDTQYF.

V usage is TRBV28 and J usage is TRBJ1-4; 10 bases agree with TRBD1. Germline V CDR1 and CDR2: MDHEN, SYDVKM. Trimming cost V 10 bases and J 7 bases; bases outside gene matches: 12. There are 15 residues in the CDR3. CDR3 bases: TGTGCCACCACAGAATGGACAGGGGGGGGTGAAAAACTGTTTTTT. Translation gives CATTEWTGGGEKLFF.

The J gene is TRBJ2-2, the V gene TRBV18; TRBD1 aligns across 8 bases. Germline V CDR1 and CDR2: KGHSH, LQKENI. This CDR3 spans 13 amino acids. The V gene end was trimmed by 3 bases and the J gene end by 11 bases; junction bases not matched to a gene: 5. CDR3 sequence: CASSPGTGPELFF. As DNA, the CDR3 is TGTGCCAGCTCACCGGGGACAGGCCCCGAGCTGTTTTTT.

The chain has TRBV4-3 and TRBJ1-6; 8 bases map to TRBD1. The J segment lost 8 bases and the V segment lost 5 bases, leaving 5 bases of the junction unmatched. CDR3 length: 14 residues. The germline V gene has CDR1 LGHNA and CDR2 YSLEER. CDR3 region: CASSSRTGYSPLHF. The CDR3 region has the DNA TGCGCCAGCAGCTCCAGGACAGGGTATTCACCCCTCCACTTT.

The chain links TRBV11-2 to TRBJ2-5; 8 bases agree with TRBD2. Germline CDR1 is SGHAT and CDR2 is FQNNGV. CDR3 size: 14 residues. With 5 bases clipped from V and 2 bases from J, the junction kept 4 bases outside the gene matches. The CDR3 nucleotides read TGTGCCAGCAGCGCCTCGGGGGGGCAAGAGACCCAGTACTTC. This gives the protein CASSASGGQETQYF.

The V call is TRBV7-3, the J call TRBJ2-1; tentatively, D is TRBD1 (5 bases). Germline-derived CDR1 and CDR2 are SGHTA and FQGTGA. The CDR3 runs to 16 residues. V dropped 5 bases and J dropped 0 bases, with 14 bases sitting between them. For the CDR3, the DNA is TGTGCCAGCAGCCAGGCTCGACAGCCCTCCTACAATGAGCAGTTCTTC. It yields the protein CASSQARQPSYNEQFF. The full variable domain, with the rest looked up from reference TRBV7-3 and TRBJ2-1, is GAGVSQTPSNKVTEKGKYVELRCDPISGHTALYWYRQSLGQGPEFLIYFQGTGAADDSGLPNDRFFAVRPEGSVSTLKIQRTERGDSAVYLCASSQARQPSYNEQFFGPGTRLTVL.

V and J are TRBV9 and TRBJ1-2; TRBD1 aligns across 7 bases. V was clipped by 0 bases and J by 3 bases; unmatched bases: 2. The germline V gene has CDR1 SGDLS and CDR2 YYNGEE. This CDR3 region has 14 residues. The CDR3 region is CASSVGQGDYGYTF. CDR3 bases: TGTGCCAGCAGCGTAGGACAGGGTGACTATGGCTACACCTTC.

The V call is TRBV30, the J call TRBJ1-2; D gene uncertain. The germline gives CDR1 GTSNPN, CDR2 SVGIG (reference sequence). The CDR3 runs to 13 residues. V was trimmed by 5 bases and J by 0 bases, leaving 10 bases between them. CDR3 residues: CAWDRASNYGYTF. The CDR3 DNA reads as TGTGCCTGGGATAGAGCTTCTAACTATGGCTACACCTTC.

The genes are TRBV19 and TRBJ1-2; weak D call: TRBD1 (5 bases). From germline, CDR1 is LNHDA and CDR2 SQIVND (reference sequence). The CDR3 contains 12 residues. Trimming left V 4 bases short and J 8 bases short, with 11 bases between. CDR3 loop: CASSTGERGYTF. For the CDR3, the DNA is TGTGCCAGTAGTACGGGGGAAAGGGGCTACACCTTC.

The V call is TRBV5-5, the J call TRBJ2-5; D perhaps matches TRBD1 (6 bases). From germline, CDR1 is SGHKS and CDR2 YYEKEE (reference sequence). This CDR3 is 14 amino acids long. V was pared by 3 bases and J by 1 base, with 10 bases between. CDR3 amino acids: CASSSWTVQETQYF. CDR3 nucleotides: TGTGCCAGCAGCTCGTGGACAGTCCAAGAGACCCAGTACTTC.